This section outlines one T cell receptor beta chain sequence together with its context. The target antigen is unknown. The CDR3 spans 13 residues. V lost 1 base to trimming and J lost 1 base, with 2 bases between them. Looked up from germline, CDR1 is MDHEN and CDR2 is SYDVKM. The sample is drawn from a study of OX40 agonist ivuxolimab in advanced cancers. For the study at large: Participants, 82.7% male, averaged 60 years of age, ranging from roughly 23 to 90. There were three patients with partial responses, one having hepatocellular carcinoma and two cutaneous melanoma.

Findings of the study overall: Antigen specificity remained undetermined for the expanded peripheral T cells. Fewer expanded clones were found on average in CD4+ than in CD8+ T cells.

Data came from immunoSEQ multiplex PCR; TCRdb stores just in-frame clones and leaves some out. The repertoire holds some 33,000 clones, with roughly 89% as singletons. The chain employs TRBV28 and TRBJ1-5; D uncertain. The starting material was CD4+ or CD8+ T cells sorted from blood, obtained in a trial of the OX40 agonist ivuxolimab. The TCR sequence derives from an adult with an advanced solid tumor such as melanoma, head and neck, liver or kidney cancer. CDR3 nucleotides: TGTGCCAGCAGTTTATTCAGCAATCAGCCCCAGCATTTT. The encoded protein is CASSLFSNQPQHF. The full variable domain, rest sourced from reference TRBV28 and TRBJ1-5, is DVKVTQSSRYLVKRTGEKVFLECVQDMDHENMFWYRQDPGLGLRLIYFSYDVKMKEKGDIPEGYSVSREKKERFSLILESASTNQTSMYLCASSLFSNQPQHFGDGTRLSIL.